This T cell receptor beta chain was sequenced during a study of glioma-infiltrating T cells. Broader study findings: CDR3 overlap between tissue and blood was very small.

This clonotype was observed at least ten times. The antigen remains unidentified. V shed 4 bases and J shed 1 base, with 7 bases lying between them. Germline values: CDR1 MNHNS, CDR2 SASEGT. This CDR3 contains 13 residues. Using RNA template, CDR3s of TCR alpha and beta were amplified with iRepertoire arm-PCR. Tissue mRNA or PBMC total RNA, roughly 95-400 ng, went into one-step reverse transcription and amplification. TCRdb called the multiplex PCR reads again in MiXCR, with one record for every CDR3 protein. The sample contains roughly 20,000 distinct CDR3 sequences, around 25% of which appear only once.

Sequences were obtained from glioma tissue, nonneoplastic brain tissue, or PBMCs (not recorded which). The origin of this receptor is a human donor with low-grade glioma or glioblastoma, undergoing nonglioma brain surgery, or in good health (not recorded which). This rearrangement joins TRBV6-1 to TRBJ2-5; D is unresolved. CDR3 coding DNA: TGTGCCAGCAGTGTCTACGGCCAAGAGACCCAGTACTTC. Amino acids: CASSVYGQETQYF.